One sample yielded the 10 T cell receptor beta chains listed below, sequenced in a study of blood T cell repertoires in COVID-19. Clones were sequenced by immunoSEQ multiplex PCR, and TCRdb holds only the in-frame ones, with some missing. The top ten clones hold 10% of a sample with fewer than 400,000 clones, 87% of them seen once. The sample comprised PBMCs or T cells enriched from blood (not recorded which). The source of these receptors is a woman aged 50 to 60 who had recovered from COVID-19.

There are a few counts of this clone. The chain joins TRBV9 to TRBJ1-2; 8 bases line up with TRBD1. CDR3 length equals 16 residues. The J segment lost 4 bases and the V segment lost 0 bases, leaving 8 bases of the junction unmatched. The germline V gene has CDR1 SGDLS and CDR2 YYNGEE. The CDR3 nucleotides are TGTGCCAGCAGCGTAGGGACAGGGATGATGGGCTATGGCTACACCTTC. Amino acids: CASSVGTGMMGYGYTF.

This clone was observed a single time. The chain couples TRBV27 to TRBJ2-2, with D possibly TRBD2 on 6 matching bases. From germline, CDR1 is MNHEY and CDR2 SMNVEV (reference sequence). This CDR3 is built from 15 residues. V was clipped by 1 base and J by 4 bases, with 10 bases between them. The CDR3 loop is CASSLYAGSTGELFF. The CDR3 DNA follows: TGTGCCAGCAGTTTATATGCGGGGAGCACCGGGGAGCTGTTTTTT.

V and J are TRBV10-3 and TRBJ2-7; 7 positions match TRBD1. Trimming removed 10 bases from V and 5 bases from J; junction bases left unmatched: 5. CDR1 and CDR2 from the germline V gene are ENHRY and SYGVKD. This CDR3 contains 11 residues. CDR3 nucleotides: TGTGCCACATTACAGGGGAACGAGCAGTACTTC. It specifies CATLQGNEQYF.

The V and J genes are TRBV5-1 and TRBJ1-2; TRBD1 is a possible D gene (6 bases). Germline CDR1 SGHRS, CDR2 YFSETQ. The V gene lost 5 bases and the J gene lost 6 bases, with 17 bases spanning the gap. The CDR3 has 14 residues. The CDR3 nucleotides are TGCGCCAGCAGGGAGAGCTACAGGGTCAATGGCTACACCTTC. Encoded protein: CASRESYRVNGYTF. Full variable domain (rest looked up from reference TRBV5-1 and TRBJ1-2): KAGVTQTPRYLIKTRGQQVTLSCSPISGHRSVSWYQQTPGQGLQFLFEYFSETQRNKGNFPGRFSGRQFSNSRSEMNVSTLELGDSALYLCASRESYRVNGYTFGSGTRLTVV.

The genes are TRBV5-8 and TRBJ1-1, with 7 positions matching TRBD1. With 4 bases clipped from V and 7 bases from J, the junction kept 7 bases outside the gene matches. CDR3 length: 13 residues. Germline assignment: CDR1 SGHTS and CDR2 YDEGEE. In DNA, the CDR3 is TGTGCCAGCAGCAGGACAGGACCTTATGAAGCTTTCTTT. Its protein is CASSRTGPYEAFF.

V usage is TRBV5-1 and J usage is TRBJ2-7, with D maybe TRBD2 (7 bases). Trimming took 0 bases from V and 3 from J, leaving 16 bases between them. Germline CDR1 is SGHRS and CDR2 is YFSETQ. There are 16 residues in the CDR3. The DNA of the CDR3 is TGCGCCAGCAGCTTGGGACTGGGCGGGGGCCGCTACGAGCAGTACTTC. Its protein is CASSLGLGGGRYEQYF.

V usage is TRBV5-1 and J usage is TRBJ1-2; the match to TRBD1 covers 8 bases. Losses at the gene ends were 4 bases for V and 7 bases for J; bases not matched to a gene: 6. The CDR3 contains 13 residues. Germline V lookup: CDR1 SGHRS, CDR2 YFSETQ. DNA for the CDR3: TGCGCCAGCAGCCCCGACAGGGGCGCTGGCTACACCTTC. Its protein is CASSPDRGAGYTF.

The chain links TRBV7-2 to TRBJ1-4; 8 bases fit TRBD1. The CDR3 runs to 14 residues. Per germline, CDR1 SGHTA and CDR2 FQGNSA. Trimming cost V 5 bases and J 10 bases; bases outside gene matches: 9. The CDR3 DNA follows: TGTGCCAGCAGCCCACGACAGGGGCCGGCAAAACTGTTTTTT. Encoded protein: CASSPRQGPAKLFF.

V is TRBV20-1 and J is TRBJ1-4; D call uncertain. In germline, CDR1 is DFQATT, CDR2 SNEGSKA (reference sequence). The V end lost 3 bases, the J end lost 2 bases, and 16 bases lay between the germline ends. The CDR3 has 16 amino acids. The CDR3 spells CSASAPEVSTNEKLFF. As DNA, the CDR3 is TGCAGTGCTAGTGCTCCTGAGGTGTCCACTAATGAAAAACTGTTTTTT.

The chain uses TRBV11-2 and TRBJ1-3; no reliable D call. In germline, CDR1 is SGHAT, CDR2 FQNNGV. The CDR3 loop spans 18 amino acids. Deletions cut 1 base from V and 0 bases from J, with 16 bases between. The CDR3 region has the DNA TGTGCCAGCAGCTTAGTGGTGACACCTATTCGCTCTGGAAACACCATATATTTT. This sequence encodes CASSLVVTPIRSGNTIYF.